This T cell receptor (beta chain) was observed in a study of cytomegalovirus exposure and HLA in healthy donors. For the study at large: The Caucasian-associated ancestry cluster contained 75% to 85% of the approximately 390 genotyped donors. General study points: Later analysis identified a missense DCLRE1C variant that was linked to TCR beta V- and J-gene trimming. Sequencing had likely introduced a cluster of highly shared sequence variants as an artifact. Because they were indistinguishable, some V segments, including TRBV6-2 and TRBV6-3, were excluded.

With respect to this clone: Its antigen is unknown.

From germline, CDR1 is MNHEY and CDR2 SMNVEV (reference sequence). V was trimmed by 7 bases and J by 7 bases, leaving 14 bases between them. The CDR3 consists of 13 residues. Both 60 Vbeta primers and 13 Jbeta primers went into the PCR. Only in-frame clones appear in the TCRdb table, and some are missing; sequencing was by immunoSEQ multiplex PCR. The sample records about 140,000 clones, around 80% being singletons. The sequenced material came from PBMCs. The chain joins TRBV27 to TRBJ1-5, with D perhaps matching TRBD1 (6 bases). The TCR originated in a man between 18 and 29 years old in good health and CMV-seropositive. CDR3 DNA: TGTGCCAGCAATGACAGGATCGGACAGCCCCAGCATTTT. It specifies CASNDRIGQPQHF.